This TCR beta chain comes out of a study of Graves' ophthalmopathy and Graves' hyperthyroidism. Investigators amplified TCR beta CDR3 regions from RNA transcripts. An initial RT-PCR round employing HTBI primers preceded a second-round multiplex PCR. Each CDR3 protein is one row after TCRdb ran MiXCR on the multiplex PCR reads. The data contain 650,000 to 800,000 distinct CDR3 sequences, just over 40% of them singletons. General study points: Classification of ophthalmopathy versus stable hyperthyroidism by a 13-signature model yielded around 90% sensitivity and 65% to 83% specificity. Both an approximately 70% sensitivity and an approximately 77% specificity characterized the model's predictions of ophthalmopathy progression. Blood also contained most of the expanded thyroid clonotypes above 0.001 frequency.

For donors with ophthalmopathy, the disease showed moderate-to-severe activity, reached CAS ≥3 and NOSPECS ≥4, and had lasted under 3 months. Germline CDR1 MGHRA, CDR2 YSYEKL. J was trimmed by 4 bases and V by 0 bases; bases with no gene match: 8. This CDR3 comprises 16 residues. This clonotype was seen only once. Its antigen is undetermined. Sequencing input: peripheral blood. This sequence joins TRBV4-1 and TRBJ2-7; 8 positions match TRBD1. The source is an adult man with Graves' ophthalmopathy. CDR3 sequence (DNA): TGCGCCAGCAGCCAAGAGAACAGGGGGAGGTTGTACGAGCAGTACTTC. It yields the protein CASSQENRGRLYEQYF.